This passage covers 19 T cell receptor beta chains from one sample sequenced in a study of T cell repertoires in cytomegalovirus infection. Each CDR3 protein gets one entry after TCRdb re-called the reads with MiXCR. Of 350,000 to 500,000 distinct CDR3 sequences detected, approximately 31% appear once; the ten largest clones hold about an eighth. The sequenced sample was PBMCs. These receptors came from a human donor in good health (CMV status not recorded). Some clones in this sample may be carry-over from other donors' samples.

CDR3 region: CASSLGRAAYEQYF. CDR3 in DNA: TGTGCCAGCAGCCTGGGACGAGCAGCCTACGAGCAGTACTTC. The chain joins TRBV28 to TRBJ2-7; perhaps D is TRBD1 or TRBD2 (5 bases each). Germline V gene lookup returns CDR1 MDHEN and CDR2 SYDVKM. CDR3 length: 14 amino acids. V was cut by 6 bases and J by 2 bases, with 14 bases left in between.

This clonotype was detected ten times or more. CDR3 in DNA: TGTGCCAGCAGCCCCGGGGACTATGGCTACACCTTC. It codes for CASSPGDYGYTF. The chain uses TRBV7-2 and TRBJ1-2; D is unresolved. The CDR3 contains 12 residues. The germline CDR1 and CDR2 sequences are SGHTA and FQGNSA. V was cut by 5 bases and J by 3 bases, with 7 bases left in between.

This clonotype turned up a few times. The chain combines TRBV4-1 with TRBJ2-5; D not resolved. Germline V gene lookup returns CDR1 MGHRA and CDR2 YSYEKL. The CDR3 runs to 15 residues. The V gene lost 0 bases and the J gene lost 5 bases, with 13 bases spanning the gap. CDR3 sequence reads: CASSQDRSYFETQYF. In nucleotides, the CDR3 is TGCGCCAGCAGCCAAGATAGGAGCTATTTCGAGACCCAGTACTTC.

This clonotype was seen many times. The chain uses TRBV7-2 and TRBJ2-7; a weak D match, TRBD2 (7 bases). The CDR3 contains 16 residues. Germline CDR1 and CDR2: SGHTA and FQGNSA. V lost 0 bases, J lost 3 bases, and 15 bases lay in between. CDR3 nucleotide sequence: TGTGCCAGCAGCTTAGCTGGGGGGGCAAGGTACTACGAGCAGTACTTC. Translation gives CASSLAGGARYYEQYF.

CDR3 sequence reads: CASSQNPAVEQFF. CDR3 bases: TGTGCCAGCAGCCAAAATCCCGCTGTTGAGCAGTTCTTC. The V gene is TRBV3-1, the J gene TRBJ2-1, with D hard to call. This CDR3 region has 13 residues. Germline values: CDR1 LGHDT, CDR2 YNNKEL (reference sequence). The V and J ends lost 2 bases and 9 bases respectively, with 11 bases between them.

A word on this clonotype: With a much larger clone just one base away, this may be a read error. This CDR3 reads CARSLKKDTEAFF. The CDR3 region has the DNA TGTGCCAGAAGCCTCAAGAAGGACACTGAAGCTTTCTTT. V usage is TRBV12-3 or TRBV12-4 and J usage is TRBJ1-1; D uncertain. Trimming stripped 9 bases from V and 3 bases from J, with 14 bases between. The CDR3 sequence is 13 residues long.

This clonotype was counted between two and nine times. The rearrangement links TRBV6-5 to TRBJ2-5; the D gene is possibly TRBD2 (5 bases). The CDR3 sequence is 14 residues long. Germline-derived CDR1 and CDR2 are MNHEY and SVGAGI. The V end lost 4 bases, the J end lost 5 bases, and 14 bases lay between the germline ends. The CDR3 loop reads CASSSRTGWETQYF. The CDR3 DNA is TGTGCCAGCAGTTCCAGGACTGGCTGGGAGACCCAGTACTTC.

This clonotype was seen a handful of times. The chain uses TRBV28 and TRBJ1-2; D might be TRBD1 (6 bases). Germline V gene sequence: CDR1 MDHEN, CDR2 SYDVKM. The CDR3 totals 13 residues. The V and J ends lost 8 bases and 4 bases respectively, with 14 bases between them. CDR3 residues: CASQDSSLYGYTF. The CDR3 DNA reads TGTGCCAGCCAGGACAGTTCCCTCTATGGCTACACCTTC.

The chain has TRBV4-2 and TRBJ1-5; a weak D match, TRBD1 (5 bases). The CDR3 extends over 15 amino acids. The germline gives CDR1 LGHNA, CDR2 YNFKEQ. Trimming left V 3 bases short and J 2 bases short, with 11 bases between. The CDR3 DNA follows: TGTGCCAGCAGCCAGGGACTTTCGGGCAATCAGCCCCAGCATTTT. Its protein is CASSQGLSGNQPQHF.

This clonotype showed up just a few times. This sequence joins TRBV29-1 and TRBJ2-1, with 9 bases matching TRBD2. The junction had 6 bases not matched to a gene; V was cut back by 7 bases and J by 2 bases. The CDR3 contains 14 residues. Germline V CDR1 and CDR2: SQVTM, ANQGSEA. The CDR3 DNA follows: TGCAGCGCCCGACTAGCGGAGACCTACAATGAGCAGTTCTTC. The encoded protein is CSARLAETYNEQFF.

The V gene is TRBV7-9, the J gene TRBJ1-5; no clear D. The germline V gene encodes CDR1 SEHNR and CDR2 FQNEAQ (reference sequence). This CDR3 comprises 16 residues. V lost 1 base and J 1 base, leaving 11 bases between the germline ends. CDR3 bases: TGTGCCAGCAGCTTAGGTAGCACAGCGAGCAATCAGCCCCAGCATTTT. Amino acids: CASSLGSTASNQPQHF.

Written as DNA, the CDR3 is TGTGCCAGCAGCCCGAGGTCGAGGGAACTAGAGACCCAGTACTTC. It specifies CASSPRSRELETQYF. The rearrangement joins TRBV7-9 to TRBJ2-5; D may be TRBD2 (5 bases). This CDR3 is built from 15 residues. Trimming cost V 5 bases and J 4 bases, with 17 bases left between them. CDR1 SEHNR and CDR2 FQNEAQ come from the germline V gene (reference sequence). Together with reference TRBV7-9 and TRBJ2-5, the CDR3 gives the full variable domain: DTGVSQNPRHKITKRGQNVTFRCDPISEHNRLYWYRQTLGQGPEFLTYFQNEAQLEKSRLLSDRFSAERPKGSFSTLEIQRTEQGDSAMYLCASSPRSRELETQYFGPGTRLLVL.

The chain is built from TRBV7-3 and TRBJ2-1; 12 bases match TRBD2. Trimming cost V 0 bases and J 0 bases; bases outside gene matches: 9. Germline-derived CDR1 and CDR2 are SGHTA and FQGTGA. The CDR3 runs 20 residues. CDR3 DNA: TGTGCCAGCAGCTTAACGGCAGGAACTAGCGGGGGGATCTCCTACAATGAGCAGTTCTTC. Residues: CASSLTAGTSGGISYNEQFF. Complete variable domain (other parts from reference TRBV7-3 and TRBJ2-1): GAGVSQTPSNKVTEKGKYVELRCDPISGHTALYWYRQSLGQGPEFLIYFQGTGAADDSGLPNDRFFAVRPEGSVSTLKIQRTERGDSAVYLCASSLTAGTSGGISYNEQFFGPGTRLTVL.

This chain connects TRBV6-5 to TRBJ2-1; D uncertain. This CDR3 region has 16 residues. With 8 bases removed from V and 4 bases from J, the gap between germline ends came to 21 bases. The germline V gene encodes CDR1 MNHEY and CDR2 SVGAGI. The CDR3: CASGPRTLGWYNEQFF. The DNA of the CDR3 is TGTGCCAGCGGCCCTCGTACCCTGGGGTGGTACAATGAGCAGTTCTTC.

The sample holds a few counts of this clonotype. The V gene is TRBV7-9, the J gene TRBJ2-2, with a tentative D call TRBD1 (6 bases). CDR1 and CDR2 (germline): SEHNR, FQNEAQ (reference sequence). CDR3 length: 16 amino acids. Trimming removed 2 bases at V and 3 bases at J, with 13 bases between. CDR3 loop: CASSLNRASYTGELFF. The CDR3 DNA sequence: TGTGCCAGCAGCTTAAACAGGGCCTCCTACACCGGGGAGCTGTTTTTT.

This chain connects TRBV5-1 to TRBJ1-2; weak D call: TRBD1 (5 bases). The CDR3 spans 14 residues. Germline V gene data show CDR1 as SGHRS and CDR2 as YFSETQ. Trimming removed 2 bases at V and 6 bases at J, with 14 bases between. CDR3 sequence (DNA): TGCGCCAGCAGCTTCTCGAGGGGCGCAGATGGCTACACCTTC. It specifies CASSFSRGADGYTF.

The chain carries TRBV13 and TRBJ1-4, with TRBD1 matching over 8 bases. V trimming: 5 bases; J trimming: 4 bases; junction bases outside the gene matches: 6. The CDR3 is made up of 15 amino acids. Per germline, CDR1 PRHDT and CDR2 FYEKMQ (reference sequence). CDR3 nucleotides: TGTGCCAGCAGCCCCAGGGGGCTCAATAATGAAAAACTGTTTTTT. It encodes CASSPRGLNNEKLFF.

CDR3 sequence reads: CASSPEWGGYGYTF. The CDR3, as DNA: TGTGCCAGCAGTCCTGAATGGGGAGGCTATGGCTACACCTTC. The chain recombines TRBV6-1 with TRBJ1-2; D uncertain. The CDR3 is 14 amino acids. The germline V and J ends were trimmed by 5 bases and 4 bases, with 14 bases remaining between them. The germline gives CDR1 MNHNS, CDR2 SASEGT.

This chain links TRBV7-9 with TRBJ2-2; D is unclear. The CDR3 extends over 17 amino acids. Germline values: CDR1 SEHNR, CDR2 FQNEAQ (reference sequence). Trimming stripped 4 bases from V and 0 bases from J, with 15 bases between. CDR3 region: CASSSGSGLANTGELFF. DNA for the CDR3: TGTGCCAGCAGCTCGGGTAGTGGTCTTGCGAACACCGGGGAGCTGTTTTTT.